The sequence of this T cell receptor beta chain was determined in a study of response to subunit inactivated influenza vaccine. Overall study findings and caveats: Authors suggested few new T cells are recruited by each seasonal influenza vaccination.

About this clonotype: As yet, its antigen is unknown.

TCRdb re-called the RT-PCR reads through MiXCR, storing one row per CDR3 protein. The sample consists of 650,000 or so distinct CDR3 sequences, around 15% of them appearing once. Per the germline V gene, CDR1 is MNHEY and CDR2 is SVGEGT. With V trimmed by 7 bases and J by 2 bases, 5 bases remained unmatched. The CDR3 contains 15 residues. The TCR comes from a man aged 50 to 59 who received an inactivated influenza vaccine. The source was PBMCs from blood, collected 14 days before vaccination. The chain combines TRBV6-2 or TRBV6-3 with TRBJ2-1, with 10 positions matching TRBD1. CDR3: CASTPGQGTYNEQFF. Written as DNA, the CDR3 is TGTGCCAGCACCCCGGGACAGGGGACCTACAATGAGCAGTTCTTC.